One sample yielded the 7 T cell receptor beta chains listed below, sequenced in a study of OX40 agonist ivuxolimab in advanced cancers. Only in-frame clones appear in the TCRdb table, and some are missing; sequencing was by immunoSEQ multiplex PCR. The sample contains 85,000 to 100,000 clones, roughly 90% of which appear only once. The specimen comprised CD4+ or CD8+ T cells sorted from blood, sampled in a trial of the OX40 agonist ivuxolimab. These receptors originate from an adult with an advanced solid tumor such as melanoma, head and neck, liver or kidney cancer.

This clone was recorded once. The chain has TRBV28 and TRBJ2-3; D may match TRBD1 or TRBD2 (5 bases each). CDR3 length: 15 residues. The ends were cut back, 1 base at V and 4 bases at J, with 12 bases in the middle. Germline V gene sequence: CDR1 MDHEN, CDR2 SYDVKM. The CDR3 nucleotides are TGTGCCAGCAGTTTATTTGGGGGTTCGGCAGATACGCAGTATTTT. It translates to CASSLFGGSADTQYF.

The CDR3 nucleotides are TGTGCCAGTAGGGGCGGGATGACCTACGAGCAGTACTTC. Protein sequence: CASRGGMTYEQYF. V and J are TRBV19 and TRBJ2-7; D might be TRBD2 (6 bases). V was clipped by 6 bases and J by 2 bases, with 11 bases between them. This CDR3 has 13 amino acids. Germline V gene lookup returns CDR1 LNHDA and CDR2 SQIVND (reference sequence).

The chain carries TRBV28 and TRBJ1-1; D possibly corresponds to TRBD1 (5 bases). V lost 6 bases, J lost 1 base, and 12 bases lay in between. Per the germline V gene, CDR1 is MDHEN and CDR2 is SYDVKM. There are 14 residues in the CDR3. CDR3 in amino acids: CASRGVGGNTEAFF. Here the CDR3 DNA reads TGTGCCAGCAGGGGGGTGGGAGGGAACACTGAAGCTTTCTTT.

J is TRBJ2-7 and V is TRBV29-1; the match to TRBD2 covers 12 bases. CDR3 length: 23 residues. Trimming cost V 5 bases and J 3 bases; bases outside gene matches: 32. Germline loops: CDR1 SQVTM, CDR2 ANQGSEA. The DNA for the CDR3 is TGCAGCGTTAGTAAGGGAGGGGAACCTAGCGGGAGGGCCCTCATCTTTTCATGCTACGAGCAGTACTTC. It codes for CSVSKGGEPSGRALIFSCYEQYF.

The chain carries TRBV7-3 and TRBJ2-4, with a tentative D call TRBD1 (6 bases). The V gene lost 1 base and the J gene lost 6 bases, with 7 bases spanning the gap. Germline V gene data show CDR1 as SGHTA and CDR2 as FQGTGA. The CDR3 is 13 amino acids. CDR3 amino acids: CASSLKGGNIQYF. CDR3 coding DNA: TGTGCCAGCAGCTTAAAAGGGGGAAACATTCAGTACTTC.

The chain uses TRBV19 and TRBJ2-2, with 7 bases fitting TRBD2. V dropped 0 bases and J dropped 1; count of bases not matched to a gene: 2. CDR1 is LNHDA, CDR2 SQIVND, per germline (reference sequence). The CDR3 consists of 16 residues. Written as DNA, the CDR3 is TGTGCCAGTAGTATAGAGGGAGGGATGAACACCGGGGAGCTGTTTTTT. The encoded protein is CASSIEGGMNTGELFF.

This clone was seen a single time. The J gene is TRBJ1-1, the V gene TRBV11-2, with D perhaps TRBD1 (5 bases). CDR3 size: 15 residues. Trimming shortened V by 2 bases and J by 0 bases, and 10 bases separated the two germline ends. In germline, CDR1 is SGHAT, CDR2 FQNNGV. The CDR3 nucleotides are TGTGCCAGCAGCTTATATGGGGGGATGAACACTGAAGCTTTCTTT. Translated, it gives CASSLYGGMNTEAFF.